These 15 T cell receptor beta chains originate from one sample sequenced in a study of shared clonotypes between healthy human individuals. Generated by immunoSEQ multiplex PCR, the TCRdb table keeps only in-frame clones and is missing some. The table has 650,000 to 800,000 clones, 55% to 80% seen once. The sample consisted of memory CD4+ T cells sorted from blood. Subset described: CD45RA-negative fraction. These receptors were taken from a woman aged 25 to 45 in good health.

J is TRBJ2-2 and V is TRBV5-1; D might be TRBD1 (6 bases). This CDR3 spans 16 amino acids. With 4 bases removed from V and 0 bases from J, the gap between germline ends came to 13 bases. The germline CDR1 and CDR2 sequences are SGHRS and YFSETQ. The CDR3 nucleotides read TGCGCCAGCAGCACCCTACAGGGAACGAACACCGGGGAGCTGTTTTTT. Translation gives CASSTLQGTNTGELFF.

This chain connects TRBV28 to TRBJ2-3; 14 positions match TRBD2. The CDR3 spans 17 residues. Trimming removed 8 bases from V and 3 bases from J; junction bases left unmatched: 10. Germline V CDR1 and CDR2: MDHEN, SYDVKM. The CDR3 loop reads CASLGTSGRTMTDTQYF. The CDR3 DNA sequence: TGTGCCAGCCTCGGGACTAGCGGGAGAACCATGACAGATACGCAGTATTTT.

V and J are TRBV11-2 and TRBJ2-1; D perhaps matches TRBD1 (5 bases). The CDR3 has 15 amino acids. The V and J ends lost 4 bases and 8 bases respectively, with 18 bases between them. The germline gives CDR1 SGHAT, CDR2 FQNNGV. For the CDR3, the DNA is TGTGCCAGCAGCTCTACAGGCAGTGCCTTGGATGAGCAGTTCTTC. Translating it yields CASSSTGSALDEQFF.

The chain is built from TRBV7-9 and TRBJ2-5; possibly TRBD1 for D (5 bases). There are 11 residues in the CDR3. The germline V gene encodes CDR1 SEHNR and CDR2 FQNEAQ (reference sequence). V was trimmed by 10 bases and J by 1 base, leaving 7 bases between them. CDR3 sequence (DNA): TGTGCCACAGGGTTCCAAGAGACCCAGTACTTC. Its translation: CATGFQETQYF.

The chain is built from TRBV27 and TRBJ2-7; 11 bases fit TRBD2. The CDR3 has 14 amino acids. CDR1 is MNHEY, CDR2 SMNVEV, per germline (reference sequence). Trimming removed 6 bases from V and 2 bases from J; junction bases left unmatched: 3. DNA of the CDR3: TGTGCCAGCAGACTAGCGGGGGCCACCTACGAGCAGTACTTC. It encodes CASRLAGATYEQYF.

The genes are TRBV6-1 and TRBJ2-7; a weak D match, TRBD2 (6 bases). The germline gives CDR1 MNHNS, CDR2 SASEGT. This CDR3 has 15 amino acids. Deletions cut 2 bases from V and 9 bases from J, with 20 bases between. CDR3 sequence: CASSEHREVLRGQYF. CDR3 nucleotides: TGTGCCAGCAGTGAACATAGGGAGGTTCTACGAGGGCAGTACTTC.

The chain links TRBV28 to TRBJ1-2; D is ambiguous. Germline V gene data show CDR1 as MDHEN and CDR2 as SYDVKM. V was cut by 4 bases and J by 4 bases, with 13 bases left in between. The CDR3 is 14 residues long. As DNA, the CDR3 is TGTGCCAGCAGTTCCTCGGTGGGCCTCTATGGCTACACCTTC. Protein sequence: CASSSSVGLYGYTF.

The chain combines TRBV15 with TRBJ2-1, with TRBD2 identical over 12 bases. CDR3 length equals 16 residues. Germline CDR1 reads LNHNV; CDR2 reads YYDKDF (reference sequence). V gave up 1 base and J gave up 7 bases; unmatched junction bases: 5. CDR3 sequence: CATSRVRLAGVNEQFF. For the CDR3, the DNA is TGTGCCACCAGCAGAGTTCGACTAGCGGGAGTTAATGAGCAGTTCTTC.

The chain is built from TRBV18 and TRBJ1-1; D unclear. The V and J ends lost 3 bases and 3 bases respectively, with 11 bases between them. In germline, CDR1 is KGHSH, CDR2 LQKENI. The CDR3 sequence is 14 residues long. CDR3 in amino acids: CASSPRTDYTEAFF. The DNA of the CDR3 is TGTGCCAGCTCACCGCGGACCGACTACACTGAAGCTTTCTTT.

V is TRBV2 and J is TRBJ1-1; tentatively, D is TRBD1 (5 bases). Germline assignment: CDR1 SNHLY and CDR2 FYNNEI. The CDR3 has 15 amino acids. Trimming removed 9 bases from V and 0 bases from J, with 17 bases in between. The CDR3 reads CARGRRENMNTEAFF. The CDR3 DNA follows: TGTGCCAGAGGCCGCAGGGAAAACATGAACACTGAAGCTTTCTTT.

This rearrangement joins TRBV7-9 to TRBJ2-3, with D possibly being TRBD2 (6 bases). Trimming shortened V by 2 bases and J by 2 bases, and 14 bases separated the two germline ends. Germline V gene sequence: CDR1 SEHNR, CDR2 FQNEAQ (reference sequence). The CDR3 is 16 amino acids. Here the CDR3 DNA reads TGTGCCAGCAGCTTACTGGGGGGAGTCGCCACAGATACGCAGTATTTT. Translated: CASSLLGGVATDTQYF. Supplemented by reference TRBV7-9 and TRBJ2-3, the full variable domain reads DTGVSQNPRHKITKRGQNVTFRCDPISEHNRLYWYRQTLGQGPEFLTYFQNEAQLEKSRLLSDRFSAERPKGSFSTLEIQRTEQGDSAMYLCASSLLGGVATDTQYFGPGTRLTVL.

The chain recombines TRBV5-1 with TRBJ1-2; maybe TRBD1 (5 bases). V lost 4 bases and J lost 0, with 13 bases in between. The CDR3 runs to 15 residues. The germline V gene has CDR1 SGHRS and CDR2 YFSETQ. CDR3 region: CASSPGFEANYGYTF. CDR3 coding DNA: TGCGCCAGCAGCCCAGGGTTCGAAGCTAACTATGGCTACACCTTC.

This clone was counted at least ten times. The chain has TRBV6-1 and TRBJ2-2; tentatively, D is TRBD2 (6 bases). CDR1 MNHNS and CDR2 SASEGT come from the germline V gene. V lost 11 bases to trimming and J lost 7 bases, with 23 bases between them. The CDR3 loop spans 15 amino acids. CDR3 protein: CALRGGWGVVGELFF. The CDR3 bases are TGTGCCCTACGGGGTGGATGGGGGGTTGTCGGGGAGCTGTTTTTT.

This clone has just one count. The CDR3 region has the DNA TGTGCCAGCAGTAGGGGGACTGAAGCTTTCTTT. The encoded protein is CASSRGTEAFF. The chain links TRBV7-8 to TRBJ1-1; maybe TRBD1 (6 bases). The length of the CDR3 is 11 residues. Trimming shortened V by 6 bases and J by 5 bases, and 7 bases separated the two germline ends. Looked up from germline, CDR1 is SGHVS and CDR2 is FQNEAQ.

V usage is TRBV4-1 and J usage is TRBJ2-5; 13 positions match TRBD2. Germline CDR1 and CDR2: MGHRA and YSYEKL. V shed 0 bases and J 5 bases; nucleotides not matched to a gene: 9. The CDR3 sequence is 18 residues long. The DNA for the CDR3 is TGCGCCAGCAGCCAAGATCCCCACGAACTAGCGGGAGGGGAGACCCAGTACTTC. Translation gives CASSQDPHELAGGETQYF.